These 17 T cell receptor beta chains originate from one sample sequenced in a study of a mutant IDH1 vaccine in newly diagnosed glioma. The antigens these receptors bind are not known. Libraries were prepared by immunoSEQ multiplex PCR; TCRdb keeps only in-frame clonotypes and omits some of them. The sample gives 45,000 to 70,000 clones, roughly four fifths of which show up once; 3% to 3.5% is in the top ten. Regarding time point: week 5, during vaccination. Mutant IDH1 20-mer peptide, at 300 ug, made up each vaccine dose, with topical imiquimod. Material: PBMCs, obtained from a glioma patient whose treatment included an IDH1 peptide vaccine. Receptors originate from a man aged 25-45 years with glioma.

As to this clone: Distinct nucleotide sequences in the sample also encode this CDR3. The genes are TRBV5-5 and TRBJ2-7; possible D gene TRBD2, 5 bases. The CDR3 length is 13 residues. V was pared by 4 bases and J by 1 base, with 9 bases between. CDR1 and CDR2 from the germline V gene are SGHKS and YYEKEE (reference sequence). The CDR3 region has the DNA TGTGCCAGCAGCCGAGGGTCTTCCTACGAGCAGTACTTC. It encodes CASSRGSSYEQYF.

The chain employs TRBV6-1 and TRBJ2-3, with TRBD1 identical over 9 bases. This CDR3 region has 15 residues. Germline V lookup: CDR1 MNHNS, CDR2 SASEGT. V shed 7 bases and J 7 bases; nucleotides not matched to a gene: 12. CDR3 coding DNA: TGTGCCAGCACTCCCGCCGGGACAGGGACAAATACGCAGTATTTT. Translation gives CASTPAGTGTNTQYF.

The rearrangement joins TRBV5-6 to TRBJ1-5, with a tentative D call TRBD1 (6 bases). Germline CDR1 SGHDT, CDR2 YYEEEE. Trimming removed 1 base at V and 2 bases at J, with 10 bases between. The CDR3 length is 15 residues. The CDR3 reads CASSLTGYGNQPQHF. The CDR3 nucleotides read TGTGCCAGCAGCTTGACAGGGTATGGCAATCAGCCCCAGCATTTT.

The sample holds one count of this clone. The rearrangement uses TRBV14 and TRBJ2-3; weak D call: TRBD1 (5 bases). The CDR3 is 13 residues long. Per the germline V gene, CDR1 is SGHDN and CDR2 is FVKESK. Trimming removed 1 base at V and 6 bases at J, with 8 bases between. The DNA of the CDR3 is TGTGCCAGCAGCCAAGGAAGACAGGATACGCAGTATTTT. Translated: CASSQGRQDTQYF.

V usage is TRBV10-1 and J usage is TRBJ2-1, with TRBD1 matching 7 bases. Germline-derived CDR1 and CDR2 are WNHNN and SYGVQD (reference sequence). Germline trimming cut 2 bases from V and 7 bases from J; bases unmatched to any gene: 5. The CDR3 covers 14 residues. The CDR3 nucleotides read TGCGCCAGCAGTGAGGACAGGGTCCGGAATGAGCAGTTCTTC. Translating it yields CASSEDRVRNEQFF.

This sequence joins TRBV2 and TRBJ1-4; TRBD1 might be the D (5 bases). This CDR3 region has 17 residues. Trimming took off 1 base at V and 0 bases at J, with 12 bases between the two ends. Germline lookup yields CDR1 SNHLY and CDR2 FYNNEI. CDR3 nucleotide sequence: TGTGCCAGCAGTGAAGAAGGGAGGGGAGCAACTAATGAAAAACTGTTTTTT. Translation: CASSEEGRGATNEKLFF.

This clone occurred once. V gene TRBV6-5 combines with J gene TRBJ2-7; 10 bases are a match to TRBD1. V lost 4 bases and J lost 3; bases outside the gene matches: 6. This CDR3 is built from 15 residues. Germline-derived CDR1 and CDR2 are MNHEY and SVGAGI. The CDR3 DNA is TGTGCCAGCAGTTTTTCGACAGGGGGCTTCTACGAGCAGTACTTC. The encoded protein is CASSFSTGGFYEQYF.

A few counts support this clone. V and J are TRBV6-5 and TRBJ1-1; D call uncertain. This CDR3 contains 14 residues. Trimming removed 2 bases from V and 6 bases from J, with 13 bases in between. CDR1 MNHEY and CDR2 SVGAGI come from the germline V gene. DNA for the CDR3: TGTGCCAGCAGTTACACTGACACAAGGGCTGAAGCTTTCTTT. Translation: CASSYTDTRAEAFF.

The CDR3 sequence is CAIRDQYEQYF. CDR3 coding DNA: TGTGCCATCAGGGACCAGTACGAGCAGTACTTC. J is TRBJ2-7 and V is TRBV10-3; D is ambiguous. Germline V gene lookup returns CDR1 ENHRY and CDR2 SYGVKD. This CDR3 has 11 amino acids. V lost 6 bases and J 4 bases, leaving 7 bases between the germline ends.

The table lists this clone with a few counts. The chain joins TRBV15 to TRBJ1-1; possibly TRBD1 for D (5 bases). Trimming cost V 1 base and J 1 base, with 16 bases left between them. CDR1 LNHNV and CDR2 YYDKDF come from the germline V gene (reference sequence). This CDR3 contains 17 residues. As DNA, the CDR3 is TGTGCCACCAGCAGAGGGGGCGGAGGAGGTTGGAACACTGAAGCTTTCTTT. This gives the protein CATSRGGGGGWNTEAFF.

The rearrangement uses TRBV28 and TRBJ1-1; TRBD1 might be the D (5 bases). The CDR3 covers 13 residues. V shed 1 base and J shed 3 bases, with 6 bases lying between them. Looked up from germline, CDR1 is MDHEN and CDR2 is SYDVKM. The DNA for the CDR3 is TGTGCCAGCAGTTTATTAGGGGACACTGAAGCTTTCTTT. Translation: CASSLLGDTEAFF.

The V and J genes are TRBV19 and TRBJ1-1; 7 bases fit TRBD1. Germline trimming cut 8 bases from V and 2 bases from J; bases unmatched to any gene: 17. The CDR3 has 17 amino acids. Germline CDR1 LNHDA, CDR2 SQIVND (reference sequence). CDR3 sequence reads: CASSYLPPGQTNTEAFF. Written as DNA, the CDR3 is TGTGCCAGTTCTTACCTACCGCCGGGACAGACTAACACTGAAGCTTTCTTT. The full variable domain, with the rest looked up from reference TRBV19 and TRBJ1-1, is DGGITQSPKYLFRKEGQNVTLSCEQNLNHDAMYWYRQDPGQGLRLIYYSQIVNDFQKGDIAEGYSVSREKKESFPLTVTSAQKNPTAFYLCASSYLPPGQTNTEAFFGQGTRLTVV.

The chain carries TRBV5-1 and TRBJ1-3, with D perhaps TRBD1 (5 bases). Germline V gene data show CDR1 as SGHRS and CDR2 as YFSETQ. The CDR3 contains 14 residues. V dropped 4 bases and J dropped 2 bases, with 10 bases sitting between them. This CDR3 is CASSGGTTGNTIYF. The CDR3, as DNA: TGCGCCAGCAGCGGAGGGACTACTGGAAACACCATATATTTT.

The J gene is TRBJ2-1, the V gene TRBV18; D uncertain. CDR1 KGHSH and CDR2 LQKENI come from the germline V gene. The CDR3 spans 16 residues. Trimming took off 3 bases at V and 3 bases at J, with 15 bases between the two ends. This CDR3 is CASSPLGRAGYNEQFF. DNA of the CDR3: TGTGCCAGCTCACCCCTGGGAAGGGCCGGCTACAATGAGCAGTTCTTC. The entire variable domain, with the rest obtained from reference TRBV18 and TRBJ2-1, is as follows: NAGVMQNPRHLVRRRGQEARLRCSPMKGHSHVYWYRQLPEEGLKFMVYLQKENIIDESGMPKERFSAEFPKEGPSILRIQQVVRGDSAAYFCASSPLGRAGYNEQFFGPGTRLTVL.

The chain links TRBV27 to TRBJ1-6, with D maybe TRBD1 (6 bases). CDR3 length equals 15 residues. Germline CDR1 reads MNHEY; CDR2 reads SMNVEV (reference sequence). Trimming took 3 bases from V and 10 from J, leaving 16 bases between them. In nucleotides, the CDR3 is TGTGCCAGCAGTTTCACCGGGACAAGCAACTCACCCCTCCACTTT. It encodes CASSFTGTSNSPLHF.

This chain connects TRBV19 to TRBJ2-2; 8 bases fit TRBD1. Germline loops: CDR1 LNHDA, CDR2 SQIVND (reference sequence). Trimming cost V 7 bases and J 5 bases; bases outside gene matches: 9. The length of the CDR3 is 15 residues. The CDR3 sequence is CASTPQGQGTGELFF. The CDR3, as DNA: TGTGCCAGTACCCCCCAAGGACAGGGAACCGGGGAGCTGTTTTTT.

The rearrangement uses TRBV6-6 and TRBJ1-5, with 7 bases fitting TRBD1. This CDR3 comprises 15 residues. J gave up 0 bases and V 6 bases, and 5 bases lay outside the gene matches. Germline CDR1 and CDR2: MNHNY and SVGAGI (reference sequence). CDR3 coding DNA: TGTGCCAGCAGCCGGACAGGTGATAGCAATCAGCCCCAGCATTTT. It yields the protein CASSRTGDSNQPQHF.